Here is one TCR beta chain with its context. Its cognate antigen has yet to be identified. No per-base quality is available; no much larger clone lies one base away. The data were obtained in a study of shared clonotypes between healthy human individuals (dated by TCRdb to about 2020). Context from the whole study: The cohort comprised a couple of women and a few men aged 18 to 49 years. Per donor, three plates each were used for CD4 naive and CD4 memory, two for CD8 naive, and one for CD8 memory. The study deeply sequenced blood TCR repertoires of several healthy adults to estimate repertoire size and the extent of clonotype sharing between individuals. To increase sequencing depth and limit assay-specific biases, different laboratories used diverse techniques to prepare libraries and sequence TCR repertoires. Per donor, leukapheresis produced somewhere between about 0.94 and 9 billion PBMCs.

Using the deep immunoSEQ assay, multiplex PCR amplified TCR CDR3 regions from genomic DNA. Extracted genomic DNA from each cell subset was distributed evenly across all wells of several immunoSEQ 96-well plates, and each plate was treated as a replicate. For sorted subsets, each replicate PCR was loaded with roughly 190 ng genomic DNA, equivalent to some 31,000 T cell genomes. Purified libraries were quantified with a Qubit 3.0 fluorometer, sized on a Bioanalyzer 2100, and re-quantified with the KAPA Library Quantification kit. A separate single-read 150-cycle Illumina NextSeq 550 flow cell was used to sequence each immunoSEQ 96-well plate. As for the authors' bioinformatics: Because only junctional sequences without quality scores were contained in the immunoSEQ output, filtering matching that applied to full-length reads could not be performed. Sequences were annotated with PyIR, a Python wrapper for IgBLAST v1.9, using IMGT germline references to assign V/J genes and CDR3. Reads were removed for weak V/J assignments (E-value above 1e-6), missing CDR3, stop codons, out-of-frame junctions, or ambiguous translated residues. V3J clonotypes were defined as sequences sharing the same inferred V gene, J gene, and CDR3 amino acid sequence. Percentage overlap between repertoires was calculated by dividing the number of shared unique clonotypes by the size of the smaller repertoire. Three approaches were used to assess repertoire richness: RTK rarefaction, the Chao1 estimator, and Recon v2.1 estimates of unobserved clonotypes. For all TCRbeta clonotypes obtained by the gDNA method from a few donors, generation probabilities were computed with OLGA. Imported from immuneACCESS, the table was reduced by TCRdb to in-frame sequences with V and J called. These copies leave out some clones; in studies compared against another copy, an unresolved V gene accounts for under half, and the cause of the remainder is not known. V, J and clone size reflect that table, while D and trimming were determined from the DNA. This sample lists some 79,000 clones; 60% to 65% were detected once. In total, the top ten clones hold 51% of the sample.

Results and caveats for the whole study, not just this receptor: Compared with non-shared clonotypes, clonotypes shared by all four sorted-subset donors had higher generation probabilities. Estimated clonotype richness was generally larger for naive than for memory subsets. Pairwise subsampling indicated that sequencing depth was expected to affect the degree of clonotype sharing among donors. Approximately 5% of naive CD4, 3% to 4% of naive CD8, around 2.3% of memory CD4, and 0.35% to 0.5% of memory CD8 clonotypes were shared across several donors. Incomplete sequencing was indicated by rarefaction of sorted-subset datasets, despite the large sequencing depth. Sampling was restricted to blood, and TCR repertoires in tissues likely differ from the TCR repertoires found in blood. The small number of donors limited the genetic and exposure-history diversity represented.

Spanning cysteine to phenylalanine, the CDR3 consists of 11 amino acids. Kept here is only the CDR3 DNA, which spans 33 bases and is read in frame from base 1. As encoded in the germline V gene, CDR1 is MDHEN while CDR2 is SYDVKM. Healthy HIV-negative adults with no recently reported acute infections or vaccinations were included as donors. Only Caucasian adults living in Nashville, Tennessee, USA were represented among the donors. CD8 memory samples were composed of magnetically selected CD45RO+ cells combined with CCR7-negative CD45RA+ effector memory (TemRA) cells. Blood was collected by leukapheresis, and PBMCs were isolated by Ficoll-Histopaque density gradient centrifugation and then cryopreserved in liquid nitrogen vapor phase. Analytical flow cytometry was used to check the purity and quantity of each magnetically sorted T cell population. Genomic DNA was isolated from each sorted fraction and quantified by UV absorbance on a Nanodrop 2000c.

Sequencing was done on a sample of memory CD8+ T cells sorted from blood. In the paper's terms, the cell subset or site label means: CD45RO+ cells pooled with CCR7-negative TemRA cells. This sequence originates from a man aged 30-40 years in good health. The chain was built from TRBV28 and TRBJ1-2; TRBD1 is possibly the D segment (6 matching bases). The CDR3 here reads CGTGIHYGYTF. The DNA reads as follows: TGTGGCACAGGGATCCACTATGGCTACACCTTC.